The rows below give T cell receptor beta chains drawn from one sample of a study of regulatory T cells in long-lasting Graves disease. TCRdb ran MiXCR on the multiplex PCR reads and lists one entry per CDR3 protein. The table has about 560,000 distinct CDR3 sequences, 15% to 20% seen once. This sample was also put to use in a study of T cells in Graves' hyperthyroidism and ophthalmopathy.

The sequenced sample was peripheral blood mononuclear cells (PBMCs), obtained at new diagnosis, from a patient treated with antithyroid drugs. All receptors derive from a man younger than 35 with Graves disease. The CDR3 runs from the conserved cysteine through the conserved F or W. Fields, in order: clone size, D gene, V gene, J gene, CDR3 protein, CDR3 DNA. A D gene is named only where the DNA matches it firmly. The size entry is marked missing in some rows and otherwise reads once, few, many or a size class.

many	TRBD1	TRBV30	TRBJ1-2	CAWNRDSYGYTF	TGTGCCTGGAACAGGGACAGCTATGGCTACACCTTC
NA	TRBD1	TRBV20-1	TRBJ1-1	CSAPDRDSTEAFF	TGCAGTGCCCCGGACAGGGATAGCACTGAAGCTTTCTTT
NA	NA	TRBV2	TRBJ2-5	CASTGGGETQETQYF	TGTGCCAGCACCGGCGGGGGCGAGACACAAGAGACCCAGTACTTC
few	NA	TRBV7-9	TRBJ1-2	CASSLERFYGYTF	TGTGCCAGCAGCTTAGAACGGTTCTATGGCTACACCTTC
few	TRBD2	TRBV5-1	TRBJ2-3	CASSLAGGQTDTQYF	TGCGCCAGCAGCTTAGCGGGAGGGCAGACAGATACGCAGTATTTT
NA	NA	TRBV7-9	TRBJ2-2	CASSPNRATGELFF	TGTGCCAGCAGCCCGAACCGGGCTACCGGGGAGCTGTTTTTT
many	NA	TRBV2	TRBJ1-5	CASSDRTALEEPQHF	TGTGCCAGCAGTGATAGGACGGCGCTGGAAGAGCCCCAGCATTTT
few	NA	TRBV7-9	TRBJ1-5	CASSPYGGSNQPQHF	TGTGCCAGCAGCCCGTACGGGGGTAGCAATCAGCCCCAGCATTTT
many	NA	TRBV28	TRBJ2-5	CASTLNRDAVLETQYF	TGTGCCAGCACCCTTAACCGGGACGCGGTATTGGAGACCCAGTACTTC
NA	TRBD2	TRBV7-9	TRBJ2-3	CASSSPGTSGTSTDTQYF	TGTGCCAGCAGCTCTCCCGGGACTAGCGGGACTAGCACAGATACGCAGTATTTT
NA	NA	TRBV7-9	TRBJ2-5	CASSFFVTHRMGETQYF	TGTGCCAGCAGCTTTTTCGTGACTCACCGAATGGGAGAGACCCAGTACTTC
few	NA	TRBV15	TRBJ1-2	CATSSPLFHPEGYTF	TGTGCCACCAGCAGCCCTCTGTTTCATCCCGAAGGCTACACCTTC
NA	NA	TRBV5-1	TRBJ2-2	CASSRRGFSSEELFF	TGCGCCAGCAGCCGGAGGGGGTTCTCATCCGAGGAGCTGTTTTTT